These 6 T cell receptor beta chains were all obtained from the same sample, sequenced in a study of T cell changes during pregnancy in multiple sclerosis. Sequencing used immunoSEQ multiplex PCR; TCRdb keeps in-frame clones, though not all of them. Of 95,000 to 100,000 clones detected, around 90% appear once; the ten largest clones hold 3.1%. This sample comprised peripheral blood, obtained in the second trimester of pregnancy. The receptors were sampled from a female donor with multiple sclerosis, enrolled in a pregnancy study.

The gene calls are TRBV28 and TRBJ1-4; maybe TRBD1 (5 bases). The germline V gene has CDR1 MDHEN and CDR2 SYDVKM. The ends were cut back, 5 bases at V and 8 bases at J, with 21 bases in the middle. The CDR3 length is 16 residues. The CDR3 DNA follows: TGTGCCAGCAGTGGTCACTCTGGGGGGGTAGAGGAAAAACTGTTTTTT. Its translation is CASSGHSGGVEEKLFF.

CDR3: CASSVALVVGGLDNEQFF. CDR3 DNA: TGTGCCAGCAGCGTAGCACTGGTCGTCGGCGGTTTAGACAATGAGCAGTTCTTC. This chain connects TRBV9 to TRBJ2-1; D remains ambiguous. Germline CDR1 is SGDLS and CDR2 is YYNGEE. Trimming stripped 0 bases from V and 5 bases from J, with 21 bases between. The CDR3 contains 18 residues.

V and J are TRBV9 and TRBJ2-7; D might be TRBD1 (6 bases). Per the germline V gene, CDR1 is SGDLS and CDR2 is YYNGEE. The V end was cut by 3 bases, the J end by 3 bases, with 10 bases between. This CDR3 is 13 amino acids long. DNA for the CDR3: TGTGCCAGCAGCGAGGGGACACTCTACGAGCAGTACTTC. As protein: CASSEGTLYEQYF. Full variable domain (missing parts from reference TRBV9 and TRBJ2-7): DSGVTQTPKHLITATGQRVTLRCSPRSGDLSVYWYQQSLDQGLQFLIQYYNGEERAKGNILERFSAQQFPDLHSELNLSSLELGDSALYFCASSEGTLYEQYFGPGTRLTVT.

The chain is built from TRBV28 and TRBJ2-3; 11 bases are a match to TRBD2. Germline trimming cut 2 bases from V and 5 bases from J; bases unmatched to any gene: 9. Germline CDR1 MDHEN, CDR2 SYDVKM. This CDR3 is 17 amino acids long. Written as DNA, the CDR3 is TGTGCCAGCAGTTTAGGGGAATCTAGCGGGAGGAGAGATACGCAGTATTTT. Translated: CASSLGESSGRRDTQYF.

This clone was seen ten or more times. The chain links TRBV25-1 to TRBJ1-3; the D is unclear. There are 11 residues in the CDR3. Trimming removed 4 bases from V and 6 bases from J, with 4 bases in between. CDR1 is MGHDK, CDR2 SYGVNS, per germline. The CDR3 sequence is CASSALNTIYF. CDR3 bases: TGTGCCAGCAGTGCTCTAAACACCATATATTTT.

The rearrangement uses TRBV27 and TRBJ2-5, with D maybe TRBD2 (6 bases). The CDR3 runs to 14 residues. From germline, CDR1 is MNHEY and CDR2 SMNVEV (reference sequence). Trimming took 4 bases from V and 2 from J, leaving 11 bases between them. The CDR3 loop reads CASSSWRDQETQYF. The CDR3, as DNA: TGTGCCAGCAGTTCGTGGAGGGATCAAGAGACCCAGTACTTC.